The source of this TCR beta chain is a study of T cells in Graves' hyperthyroidism and ophthalmopathy. Study conclusions and caveats: Ophthalmopathy and stable hyperthyroidism were told apart by a 13 V-J model.

Points on this clonotype: Its antigen is as yet unknown.

The CDR3 spans 14 residues. V lost 6 bases, J lost 0 bases, and 8 bases lay in between. Germline CDR1 and CDR2: MNHNS and SASEGT. There were TCR beta CDR3 regions amplified from RNA transcripts. Primed by the HTBI set, a first-round RT-PCR was run on the TCR CDR3. A single record per CDR3 protein comes from TCRdb applying MiXCR to the multiplex PCR reads. This sample has about 640,000 distinct CDR3 sequences, with roughly 20% found just once. The clonotype originates from a man aged 30-40 years with Graves' ophthalmopathy. Source material: blood. This chain connects TRBV6-1 to TRBJ2-2; perhaps TRBD1 as D (6 bases). The CDR3 sequence is CASRDRPNTGELFF. The DNA of the CDR3 is TGTGCCAGCAGGGACAGACCGAACACCGGGGAGCTGTTTTTT.